The entry that follows covers one T cell receptor (beta chain) sequence. The data stem from a study of blood T cell repertoires in COVID-19. Study-wide context: Material from acute and convalescent COVID-19 was sourced from the United States, Italy and Spain. T cells, B-cell-depleted T cells, or PBMCs supplied cDNA or gDNA.

Original analysis: Amplifying reference gene primers gave estimates of nucleated cell counts. Libraries were prepared by immunoSEQ multiplex PCR; TCRdb keeps only in-frame clonotypes and omits some of them. V and J calls and clone size follow that table, whereas D and trimming were derived from the DNA. The table has around 150,000 clones, approximately 95% seen once. The TCR comes from a woman aged 55-69 years with COVID-19, enrolled during active disease. Source material: peripheral blood.

CDR3 sequence (DNA): TGTGCCAGCAGCCCGTTAGGACAGGGGTTTTACGAGCAGTACTTC. Its protein product is CASSPLGQGFYEQYF. The chain recombines TRBV11-2 with TRBJ2-7; TRBD1 aligns across 9 bases. V shed 5 bases and J 4 bases; nucleotides not matched to a gene: 9. Per germline, CDR1 SGHAT and CDR2 FQNNGV. This CDR3 region has 15 residues. Filled out from reference TRBV11-2 and TRBJ2-7, the complete variable domain reads EAGVAQSPRYKIIEKRQSVAFWCNPISGHATLYWYQQILGQGPKLLIQFQNNGVVDDSQLPKDRFSAERLKGVDSTLKIQPAKLEDSAVYLCASSPLGQGFYEQYFGPGTRLTVT.